These 30 T cell receptor beta chains were sequenced from one sample in a study of long-term antiretroviral therapy in people with HIV. Running of the v3.0 immunoSEQ assay took place at survey level. Measured with immunoSEQ multiplex PCR; TCRdb has only the in-frame clones, and not every one. The repertoire has tens of thousands of clones, around three quarters of them found once; the top ten carry less than 9%. The sample consisted of unsorted PBMCs, taken 2 years after starting antiretroviral therapy. The receptor source for this set is a woman in her forties or fifties with HIV.

The chain combines TRBV27 with TRBJ1-2; D call uncertain. Germline loops: CDR1 MNHEY, CDR2 SMNVEV (reference sequence). This CDR3 has 14 amino acids. V lost 5 bases to trimming and J lost 4 bases, with 14 bases between them. CDR3 nucleotides: TGTGCCAGCAGTCTTGGCGGGTCCACCTATGGCTACACCTTC. It specifies CASSLGGSTYGYTF.

The rearrangement links TRBV6-5 to TRBJ2-1, with D tentatively TRBD1 (5 bases). Germline V gives CDR1 MNHEY, CDR2 SVGAGI. Trimming cost V 0 bases and J 7 bases, with 10 bases left between them. The CDR3 loop spans 14 amino acids. CDR3 sequence reads: CASSYSDSRNEQFF. CDR3 bases: TGTGCCAGCAGTTACTCAGACAGTAGGAATGAGCAGTTCTTC.

The chain combines TRBV2 with TRBJ2-2; D ambiguous. There are 14 residues in the CDR3. The germline V gene has CDR1 SNHLY and CDR2 FYNNEI. V was cut by 6 bases and J by 0 bases, with 8 bases left in between. The DNA of the CDR3 is TGTGCCAGCAGGGCATACGCGAACACCGGGGAGCTGTTTTTT. It encodes CASRAYANTGELFF.

V is TRBV6-6 and J is TRBJ2-1; D unclear. Deletions cut 5 bases from V and 7 bases from J, with 18 bases between. In germline, CDR1 is MNHNY, CDR2 SVGAGI (reference sequence). The CDR3 runs 15 residues. CDR3 nucleotides: TGTGCCAGCAGTCCCAGACTCCAACCGGGTAATGAGCAGTTCTTC. It codes for CASSPRLQPGNEQFF.

This sequence joins TRBV27 and TRBJ1-1; 11 bases map to TRBD1. This CDR3 has 16 amino acids. V lost 5 bases, J lost 4 bases, and 9 bases stayed unmatched. In germline, CDR1 is MNHEY, CDR2 SMNVEV (reference sequence). The CDR3 region is CASSALSGTGGTEAFF. DNA for the CDR3: TGTGCCAGCAGTGCCCTTTCCGGGACAGGGGGCACTGAAGCTTTCTTT.

This clone was seen more than once but under ten times. This chain uses TRBV30 with TRBJ2-3; 8 bases align to TRBD1. V lost 1 base, J lost 0 bases, and 3 bases stayed unmatched. Germline CDR1 and CDR2: GTSNPN and SVGIG (reference sequence). The CDR3 sequence is 15 residues long. Written as DNA, the CDR3 is TGTGCCTGGAGTGAGACAGGGGTCAGCACAGATACGCAGTATTTT. Its translation: CAWSETGVSTDTQYF.

CDR3 sequence (DNA): TGTGCCAGCAGCCCGACGTCGGGGGCTTATTCCTACGAGCAGTACGTC. Its translation is CASSPTSGAYSYEQYV. The chain employs TRBV7-2 and TRBJ2-7, with D tentatively TRBD1 or TRBD2 (6 bases each). The CDR3 runs to 16 residues. Trimming stripped 5 bases from V and 1 base from J, with 18 bases between. Germline V gene sequence: CDR1 SGHTA, CDR2 FQGNSA.

This chain's CDR3 is CASSLASGQLYGYTF. CDR3 in DNA: TGCGCCAGCAGCTTGGCTAGCGGACAACTATATGGCTACACCTTC. This chain uses TRBV5-1 with TRBJ1-2; the D gene is possibly TRBD1 (5 bases). Germline CDR1 and CDR2: SGHRS and YFSETQ. V lost 0 bases to trimming and J lost 5 bases, with 14 bases between them. The CDR3 is 15 amino acids.

This clone was observed a single time. The V gene is TRBV19, the J gene TRBJ1-2, with D perhaps matching TRBD1 (5 bases). The CDR3 consists of 15 residues. Looked up from germline, CDR1 is LNHDA and CDR2 is SQIVND (reference sequence). V was shortened by 3 bases and J by 10 bases, with 21 bases between the two germline ends. The CDR3, as DNA: TGTGCCAGTAGTATGCCTGGGCAGGGAAGAGGTTCCTACACCTTC. Its protein is CASSMPGQGRGSYTF. The full variable domain, its missing parts supplied by reference TRBV19 and TRBJ1-2, is DGGITQSPKYLFRKEGQNVTLSCEQNLNHDAMYWYRQDPGQGLRLIYYSQIVNDFQKGDIAEGYSVSREKKESFPLTVTSAQKNPTAFYLCASSMPGQGRGSYTFGSGTRLTVV.

The chain employs TRBV5-1 and TRBJ1-1, with 11 bases matching TRBD1. There are 16 residues in the CDR3. J lost 5 bases, V lost 0 bases, and 6 bases had no gene match. Germline V CDR1 and CDR2: SGHRS, YFSETQ. CDR3 in DNA: TGCGCCAGCAGCTTGGCCGGGGACAGGGGGGGAACTGAAGCTTTCTTT. It yields the protein CASSLAGDRGGTEAFF.

CDR3 nucleotides: TGCGCCAGCAGCTTGTACGGAGTTGCAACTAATGAAAAACTGTTTTTT. Its translation: CASSLYGVATNEKLFF. The J gene is TRBJ1-4, the V gene TRBV5-1; no definite D call. The CDR3 length is 16 residues. The V end lost 1 base, the J end lost 0 bases, and 10 bases lay between the germline ends. CDR1 is SGHRS and CDR2 is YFSETQ in the germline V gene.

The V call is TRBV18, the J call TRBJ2-3; D not certain. The CDR3 is 17 residues long. Trimming stripped 1 base from V and 2 bases from J, with 16 bases between. Germline CDR1 is KGHSH and CDR2 is LQKENI. The CDR3 region is CASSPLGLSPYTDTQYF. The DNA of the CDR3 is TGTGCCAGCTCACCACTGGGCCTCAGCCCCTACACAGATACGCAGTATTTT.

The chain joins TRBV29-1 to TRBJ1-1; 9 nucleotides match TRBD1. Losses at the gene ends were 6 bases for V and 1 base for J; bases not matched to a gene: 3. From germline, CDR1 is SQVTM and CDR2 ANQGSEA. The CDR3 runs 13 residues. CDR3 amino acids: CSVWTGENTEAFF. DNA of the CDR3: TGCAGCGTATGGACAGGGGAGAACACTGAAGCTTTCTTT.

V and J are TRBV6-6 and TRBJ2-2; TRBD1 matches at 10 bases. Trimming at V came to 0 bases and at J to 7 bases, leaving 5 bases not matched to a gene. CDR1 and CDR2 (germline): MNHNY, SVGAGI (reference sequence). The length of the CDR3 is 16 residues. The CDR3 loop reads CASSYSRDRGGGELFF. In nucleotides, the CDR3 is TGTGCCAGCAGTTACTCCCGGGACAGGGGTGGCGGGGAGCTGTTTTTT.

This sequence joins TRBV6-1 and TRBJ1-4, with 9 bases aligning to TRBD1. V gave up 7 bases and J gave up 7 bases; unmatched junction bases: 10. Germline V gives CDR1 MNHNS, CDR2 SASEGT. This CDR3 comprises 15 residues. For the CDR3, the DNA is TGTGCCAGCACCGCCGCTACAGGGGGCGGTGAAAAACTGTTTTTT. Encoded protein: CASTAATGGGEKLFF.

This clone was counted once. The V and J genes are TRBV5-5 and TRBJ1-6; no reliable D call. Trimming removed 1 base from V and 4 bases from J, with 9 bases in between. The germline V gene encodes CDR1 SGHKS and CDR2 YYEKEE (reference sequence). The CDR3 has 15 amino acids. The CDR3 nucleotides are TGTGCCAGCAGCTTGTTCCAGCCGTATAATTCACCCCTCCACTTT. The encoded protein is CASSLFQPYNSPLHF.

The sample holds one count of this clone. This chain joins TRBV5-1 and TRBJ2-3; D ambiguous. V lost 1 base and J 1 base, leaving 10 bases between the germline ends. This CDR3 comprises 15 residues. Germline assignment: CDR1 SGHRS and CDR2 YFSETQ. The CDR3 DNA is TGCGCCAGCAGCTTGCAAGGAACGGGCACAGATACGCAGTATTTT. Protein product: CASSLQGTGTDTQYF.

The chain couples TRBV18 to TRBJ1-5; D uncertain. V dropped 3 bases and J dropped 0 bases, with 9 bases sitting between them. The CDR3 is made up of 15 amino acids. Germline loops: CDR1 KGHSH, CDR2 LQKENI. For the CDR3, the DNA is TGTGCCAGCTCACCGGAGGCAGGTAGCAATCAGCCCCAGCATTTT. Its translation: CASSPEAGSNQPQHF.

The chain combines TRBV5-1 with TRBJ2-2; TRBD1 might be the D (5 bases). Trimming took off 0 bases at V and 7 bases at J, with 10 bases between the two ends. The CDR3 sequence is 14 residues long. Germline V gene lookup returns CDR1 SGHRS and CDR2 YFSETQ. This CDR3 is CASSLGSGNGELFF. The CDR3 coding sequence is TGCGCCAGCAGCTTGGGTTCAGGGAACGGGGAGCTGTTTTTT.

The J gene is TRBJ2-7, the V gene TRBV5-6, with D maybe TRBD1 (5 bases). Deletions cut 3 bases from V and 2 bases from J, with 9 bases between. The CDR3 sequence is 13 residues long. Per germline, CDR1 SGHDT and CDR2 YYEEEE. The CDR3, as DNA: TGTGCCAGCAGCTGGGGCAGCCCCTACGAGCAGTACTTC. Its protein is CASSWGSPYEQYF.

This clone appeared once. The V call is TRBV7-9, the J call TRBJ2-5; D may be TRBD2 (6 bases). V was shortened by 2 bases and J by 5 bases, with 9 bases between the two germline ends. Per the germline V gene, CDR1 is SEHNR and CDR2 is FQNEAQ (reference sequence). There are 13 residues in the CDR3. CDR3 in DNA: TGTGCCAGCAGCTTATGGGGGGAGGAGACCCAGTACTTC. This gives the protein CASSLWGEETQYF.

CDR3 nucleotides: TGTGCCATCAGTGCCCGGGTGACCGGGGAGCTGTTTTTT. Its translation: CAISARVTGELFF. This chain uses TRBV10-3 with TRBJ2-2; no reliable D call. The germline V gene encodes CDR1 ENHRY and CDR2 SYGVKD. The V gene lost 4 bases and the J gene lost 5 bases, with 8 bases spanning the gap. This CDR3 comprises 13 residues.

The rearrangement joins TRBV19 to TRBJ2-3; 13 bases are a match to TRBD2. The CDR3 length is 20 residues. V dropped 10 bases and J dropped 4; count of bases not matched to a gene: 23. The germline V gene encodes CDR1 LNHDA and CDR2 SQIVND (reference sequence). CDR3 coding DNA: TGTGCCACCGCACCCCAACTAGCGGGGGGGTTTTATCTAAGCGCAGATACGCAGTATTTT. Residues: CATAPQLAGGFYLSADTQYF.

The V and J genes are TRBV10-1 and TRBJ1-1; D possibly corresponds to TRBD1 (5 bases). Germline assignment: CDR1 WNHNN and CDR2 SYGVQD (reference sequence). The CDR3 extends over 13 amino acids. Trimming took off 8 bases at V and 1 base at J, with 11 bases between the two ends. This CDR3 is CASRSRENTEAFF. CDR3 nucleotide sequence: TGCGCCAGCCGGTCCAGGGAGAACACTGAAGCTTTCTTT.

Written as DNA, the CDR3 is TGTGCCAGCAGTGAGCGGCTGTCGAACTCCTACGAGCAGTACGTC. The encoded protein is CASSERLSNSYEQYV. The chain recombines TRBV2 with TRBJ2-7; no reliable D call. This CDR3 contains 15 residues. Looked up from germline, CDR1 is SNHLY and CDR2 is FYNNEI. Trimming removed 3 bases from V and 0 bases from J, with 12 bases in between.

The chain links TRBV18 to TRBJ2-1; D uncertain. The V gene lost 7 bases and the J gene lost 7 bases, with 17 bases spanning the gap. The CDR3 is made up of 14 amino acids. Germline CDR1 and CDR2: KGHSH and LQKENI. CDR3 amino acids: CASLGTIDGNEQFF. As DNA, the CDR3 is TGTGCCAGCTTGGGCACTATAGACGGTAATGAGCAGTTCTTC.

The chain combines TRBV7-2 with TRBJ2-5; 12 positions agree with TRBD2. Germline assignment: CDR1 SGHTA and CDR2 FQGNSA. The V gene end was trimmed by 1 base and the J gene end by 12 bases; junction bases not matched to a gene: 6. CDR3 length: 14 residues. The CDR3 reads CASSLDLAGGPKYF. CDR3 sequence (DNA): TGTGCCAGCAGCTTAGACCTAGCGGGGGGGCCTAAGTACTTC.

A few counts support this clone. The chain joins TRBV5-1 to TRBJ1-1; D may be TRBD1 (6 bases). This CDR3 spans 15 amino acids. CDR1 SGHRS and CDR2 YFSETQ come from the germline V gene. Deletions cut 2 bases from V and 1 base from J, with 12 bases between. In nucleotides, the CDR3 is TGCGCCAGCAGCTTCATCAGGGGCTGGAACACTGAAGCTTTCTTT. This sequence encodes CASSFIRGWNTEAFF.

V is TRBV2 and J is TRBJ1-6; D unclear. The CDR3 loop spans 13 amino acids. The ends were cut back, 0 bases at V and 8 bases at J, with 5 bases in the middle. Germline V gene sequence: CDR1 SNHLY, CDR2 FYNNEI. The CDR3 loop is CASSEAPDSPLHF. The CDR3 DNA reads as TGTGCCAGCAGTGAAGCGCCCGATTCACCCCTCCACTTT. The variable domain in full, completed from reference TRBV2 and TRBJ1-6, reads EPEVTQTPSHQVTQMGQEVILRCVPISNHLYFYWYRQILGQKVEFLVSFYNNEISEKSEIFDDQFSVERPDGSNFTLKIRSTKLEDSAMYFCASSEAPDSPLHFGNGTRLTVT.

This chain joins TRBV10-3 and TRBJ2-3; TRBD1 agrees at 12 bases. Trimming removed 6 bases from V and 3 bases from J; junction bases left unmatched: 7. CDR3 size: 16 residues. CDR1 and CDR2 from the germline V gene are ENHRY and SYGVKD. Here the CDR3 DNA reads TGTGCCATCAGCCCGGGACAGGGGGCGAGGACAGATACGCAGTATTTT. It is translated as CAISPGQGARTDTQYF.